The 12 T cell receptor beta chains below were found in one sample sequenced in a study of T cell responses to AZD1222 COVID-19 vaccine. Generated by immunoSEQ multiplex PCR, the TCRdb table keeps only in-frame clones and is missing some. The data show fewer than 75,000 clones, less than 90% seen once. The sequencing here drew on peripheral blood, taken on day 0 of AZD1222 vaccination. The receptor set was obtained from an adult in good health.

J is TRBJ2-1 and V is TRBV5-1; D unclear. CDR1 SGHRS and CDR2 YFSETQ come from the germline V gene. Trimming stripped 4 bases from V and 0 bases from J, with 11 bases between. This CDR3 region has 15 residues. CDR3 DNA sequence: TGCGCCAGCAGCCCCACCCCGAGCTCCTACAATGAGCAGTTCTTC. Protein sequence: CASSPTPSSYNEQFF.

This chain connects TRBV21-1 to TRBJ2-1; the D call TRBD1 from the table was never checked on the DNA. TRBV21-1 is a pseudogene locus. The CDR3 consists of 20 residues. The CDR3 DNA is TGTGCCAGCAGCAAAAGGGGCCTTACCTCTACTACAAACGACTACAATGAGCAGTTCTTC. Translated: CASSKRGLTSTTNDYNEQFF.

This chain connects TRBV5-4 to TRBJ1-6; 9 nucleotides agree with TRBD1. This CDR3 is built from 14 residues. J lost 8 bases, V lost 3 bases, and 3 bases had no gene match. The germline CDR1 and CDR2 sequences are SGHNT and YYREEE (reference sequence). CDR3 sequence (DNA): TGTGCCAGCAGCTGGACAGGGGTGGATTCACCCCTCCACTTT. This translates into CASSWTGVDSPLHF.

This clone was observed a single time. The chain carries TRBV9 and TRBJ2-1; D might be TRBD1 (5 bases). The V and J ends lost 2 bases and 6 bases respectively, with 18 bases between them. Germline V gene lookup returns CDR1 SGDLS and CDR2 YYNGEE. The CDR3 is 16 residues long. Written as DNA, the CDR3 is TGTGCCAGCAGCGTCCTACAGGTCCTCGAGGTCAATGAGCAGTTCTTC. It codes for CASSVLQVLEVNEQFF.

The V call is TRBV3-1 (or the pseudogene TRBV3-2), the J call TRBJ2-3; D call uncertain. The germline V gene has CDR1 LGHDT and CDR2 YNNKEL (reference sequence). This CDR3 contains 12 residues. Trimming took off 3 bases at V and 2 bases at J, with 3 bases between the two ends. CDR3 in DNA: TGTGCCAGCAGCCAGGTCACAGATACGCAGTATTTT. It encodes CASSQVTDTQYF.

The V and J genes are TRBV5-1 and TRBJ1-6; D call uncertain. Germline CDR1 and CDR2: SGHRS and YFSETQ. Trimming took off 4 bases at V and 0 bases at J, with 11 bases between the two ends. The CDR3 runs to 16 residues. For the CDR3, the DNA is TGCGCCAGCAGCCCACTCGGGAGCTCCTATAATTCACCCCTCCACTTT. Its protein product is CASSPLGSSYNSPLHF.

This clone was counted between two and nine times. V usage is TRBV19 and J usage is TRBJ2-2; D gene ambiguous. Trimming removed 5 bases at V and 0 bases at J, with 10 bases between. This CDR3 is built from 15 residues. Germline V gives CDR1 LNHDA, CDR2 SQIVND (reference sequence). This CDR3 is CASSLVLTNTGELFF. CDR3 bases: TGTGCCAGTAGTTTGGTACTTACGAACACCGGGGAGCTGTTTTTT.

This clone occurred a few times. This chain joins TRBV13 and TRBJ2-1, with TRBD2 matching over 10 bases. Germline CDR1 PRHDT, CDR2 FYEKMQ (reference sequence). CDR3 length equals 17 residues. V was clipped by 6 bases and J by 9 bases; unmatched bases: 17. CDR3 in DNA: TGTGCCAGCAGGTCGTACGGGCGGCTAGCGGGGGAAAGTGAGCAGTTCTTC. Its translation: CASRSYGRLAGESEQFF.

The chain combines TRBV7-8 with TRBJ1-4, with a possible D match to TRBD1 (6 bases). There are 15 residues in the CDR3. Between the trimmed V and J ends, which lost 2 bases and 5 bases, there was a span of 12 bases. In germline, CDR1 is SGHVS, CDR2 FQNEAQ. The CDR3 DNA is TGTGCCAGCAGCTTATACAGGGTTGGGAATGAAAAACTGTTTTTT. Amino acid sequence: CASSLYRVGNEKLFF.

The chain uses TRBV5-1 and TRBJ2-7; 8 bases fit TRBD1. There are 16 residues in the CDR3. Trimming removed 7 bases from V and 7 bases from J; junction bases left unmatched: 19. The germline V gene has CDR1 SGHRS and CDR2 YFSETQ. CDR3 in DNA: TGCGCCAGCCAACCCGGCCGGGCAGGGGGCGGCGGTGAGCAGTACTTC. Residues: CASQPGRAGGGGEQYF.

The chain links TRBV30 to TRBJ2-1; 7 bases match TRBD2. Germline V CDR1 and CDR2: GTSNPN, SVGIG (reference sequence). The CDR3 length is 13 residues. The V segment lost 1 base and the J segment 9 bases; nucleotides outside the gene matches: 6. DNA of the CDR3: TGTGCCTGGAGTGGAGCAGGGAGGGGTGAGCAGTTCTTC. Amino acid sequence: CAWSGAGRGEQFF.

The chain employs TRBV5-4 and TRBJ1-4; perhaps TRBD1 as D (5 bases). CDR3 size: 15 residues. V dropped 0 bases and J dropped 14 bases, with 20 bases sitting between them. Germline CDR1 reads SGHNT; CDR2 reads YYREEE (reference sequence). The CDR3 loop is CASSLGQGLSPKLFF. In DNA, the CDR3 is TGTGCCAGCAGCTTGGGGCAGGGCCTGAGCCCCAAGCTGTTTTTT.